Presented here are 9 T cell receptor beta chains from one specimen sequenced in a study of T-cell memory formation after mild COVID-19. From the 5' RACE reads, TCRdb called clonotypes with MiXCR, one entry per CDR3 protein. The sample yields roughly 110,000 distinct CDR3 sequences, around 12% seen once. Sequenced input: PBMCs or a T cell subset sorted from them (not recorded which). These TCRs come from an adult woman who had mild COVID-19 (a few samples of this study predate the infection). Cell type and time point are not known.

At least ten counts were recorded for this clonotype. DNA of the CDR3: TGTGCCAGCAGCTTAGGACCCGGGGGGAGCTCCTACGAGCAGTACTTC. Its translation: CASSLGPGGSSYEQYF. The chain links TRBV7-8 to TRBJ2-7; 7 bases line up with TRBD2. With 1 base clipped from V and 0 bases from J, the junction kept 6 bases outside the gene matches. The germline CDR1 and CDR2 sequences are SGHVS and FQNEAQ. CDR3 length: 16 residues.

The chain links TRBV9 to TRBJ1-1; D possibly corresponds to TRBD1 (5 bases). The CDR3 loop spans 13 amino acids. The germline V gene encodes CDR1 SGDLS and CDR2 YYNGEE. Trimming took 0 bases from V and 11 from J, leaving 14 bases between them. CDR3 residues: CASSVGGGSEAFF. In DNA, the CDR3 is TGTGCCAGCAGCGTAGGCGGGGGGTCCGAGGCTTTCTTT. Full variable domain (remainder filled in from reference TRBV9 and TRBJ1-1): DSGVTQTPKHLITATGQRVTLRCSPRSGDLSVYWYQQSLDQGLQFLIQYYNGEERAKGNILERFSAQQFPDLHSELNLSSLELGDSALYFCASSVGGGSEAFFGQGTRLTVV.

The rearrangement uses TRBV5-1 and TRBJ2-7; TRBD1 matches 9 bases. V lost 4 bases and J lost 0; bases outside the gene matches: 5. Looked up from germline, CDR1 is SGHRS and CDR2 is YFSETQ. The CDR3 totals 15 residues. In DNA form, the CDR3 reads TGCGCCAGCAGCGGCGGGACAGGGAGCTCCTACGAGCAGTACTTC. It encodes CASSGGTGSSYEQYF.

The CDR3 protein is CASSLTWTSGSYEQYF. DNA for the CDR3: TGTGCCAGCAGCTTGACCTGGACTAGCGGGAGCTACGAGCAGTACTTC. V gene TRBV7-9 combines with J gene TRBJ2-7, with 13 bases aligning to TRBD2. Trimming took 3 bases from V and 3 from J; bases not matched to a gene: 5. The CDR3 extends over 16 amino acids. The germline gives CDR1 SEHNR, CDR2 FQNEAQ (reference sequence).

V is TRBV6-6 and J is TRBJ2-5; a weak D match, TRBD1 (6 bases). Trimming took 6 bases from V and 4 from J, leaving 15 bases between them. This CDR3 is 14 amino acids long. The germline CDR1 and CDR2 sequences are MNHNY and SVGAGI (reference sequence). This CDR3 reads CASSLRVGGETQYF. CDR3 nucleotides: TGTGCCAGCAGCCTCAGGGTAGGGGGAGAGACCCAGTACTTC.

The chain links TRBV5-1 to TRBJ2-1; TRBD1 is a possible D gene (6 bases). Per germline, CDR1 SGHRS and CDR2 YFSETQ. CDR3 size: 16 residues. The germline V and J ends were trimmed by 0 bases and 4 bases, with 14 bases remaining between them. The CDR3 bases are TGCGCCAGCAGCTTGGTCCCACAGGGCCCTTACAATGAGCAGTTCTTC. Protein: CASSLVPQGPYNEQFF.

In this sample, this clonotype turned up a few times. The CDR3 is CSVYPGRAGEAFF. Written as DNA, the CDR3 is TGCAGCGTTTACCCGGGGAGGGCGGGTGAAGCTTTCTTT. This chain joins TRBV29-1 and TRBJ1-1, with D uncertain. CDR3 length: 13 amino acids. Germline V lookup: CDR1 SQVTM, CDR2 ANQGSEA. Trimming shortened V by 5 bases and J by 7 bases, and 17 bases separated the two germline ends.

In this sample, this clonotype turned up a few times. The chain is built from TRBV6-5 and TRBJ2-1, with 7 bases lining up with TRBD1. Germline V gene lookup returns CDR1 MNHEY and CDR2 SVGAGI. The CDR3 length is 14 residues. V shed 4 bases and J 8 bases; nucleotides not matched to a gene: 8. Here the CDR3 DNA reads TGTGCCAGCAGTTTAACGGACAGGTATTATGAGCAGTTCTTC. Its protein is CASSLTDRYYEQFF.

The chain links TRBV7-9 to TRBJ2-1; 13 positions match TRBD2. The V segment lost 5 bases and the J segment 4 bases; nucleotides outside the gene matches: 8. The germline CDR1 and CDR2 sequences are SEHNR and FQNEAQ (reference sequence). The CDR3 runs to 17 residues. The CDR3 loop is CASSIRLAGGTYNEQFF. The CDR3 nucleotides are TGTGCCAGCAGCATCAGACTAGCGGGGGGCACATACAATGAGCAGTTCTTC.